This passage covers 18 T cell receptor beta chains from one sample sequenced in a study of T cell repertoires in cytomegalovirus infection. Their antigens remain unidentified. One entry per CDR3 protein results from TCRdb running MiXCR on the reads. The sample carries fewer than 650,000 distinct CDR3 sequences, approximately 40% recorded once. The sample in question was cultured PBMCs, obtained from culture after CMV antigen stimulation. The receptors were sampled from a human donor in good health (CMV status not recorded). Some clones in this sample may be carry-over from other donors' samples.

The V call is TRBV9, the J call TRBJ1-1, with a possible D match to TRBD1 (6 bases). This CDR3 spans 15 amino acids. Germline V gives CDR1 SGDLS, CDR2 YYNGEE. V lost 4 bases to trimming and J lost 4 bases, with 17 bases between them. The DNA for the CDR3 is TGTGCCAGCAGCCCGTTCGGTTCAGGGGCCACTGAAGCTTTCTTT. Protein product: CASSPFGSGATEAFF.

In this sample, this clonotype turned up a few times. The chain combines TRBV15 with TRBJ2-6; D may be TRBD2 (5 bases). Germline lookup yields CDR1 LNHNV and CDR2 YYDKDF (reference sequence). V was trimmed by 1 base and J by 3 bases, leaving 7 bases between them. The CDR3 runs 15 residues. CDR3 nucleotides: TGTGCCACCAGCAGAGGAGGGCGTGGGGCCAACGTCCTGACTTTC. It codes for CATSRGGRGANVLTF.

CDR3 DNA: TGCAGCGTTCGGTGGGACGCCGCCTACGAGCAGTACTTC. Residues: CSVRWDAAYEQYF. The chain is built from TRBV29-1 and TRBJ2-7; either TRBD1 or TRBD2 may fit D (5 bases each). Per germline, CDR1 SQVTM and CDR2 ANQGSEA. V lost 5 bases and J 2 bases, leaving 13 bases between the germline ends. CDR3 length: 13 amino acids.

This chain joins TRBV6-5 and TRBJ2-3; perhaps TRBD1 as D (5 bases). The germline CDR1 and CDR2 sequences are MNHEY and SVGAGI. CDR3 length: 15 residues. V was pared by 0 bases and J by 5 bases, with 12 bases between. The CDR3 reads CASSYSRTLGDTQYF. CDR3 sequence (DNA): TGTGCCAGCAGTTACTCGAGGACATTGGGAGATACGCAGTATTTT.

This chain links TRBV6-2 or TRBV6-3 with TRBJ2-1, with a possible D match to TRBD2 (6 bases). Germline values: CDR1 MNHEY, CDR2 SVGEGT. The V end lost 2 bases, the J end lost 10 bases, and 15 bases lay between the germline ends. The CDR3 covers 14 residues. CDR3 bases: TGTGCCAGCAGTTACCAGGCGGGAATCAGGGAGCAGTTCTTC. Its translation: CASSYQAGIREQFF.

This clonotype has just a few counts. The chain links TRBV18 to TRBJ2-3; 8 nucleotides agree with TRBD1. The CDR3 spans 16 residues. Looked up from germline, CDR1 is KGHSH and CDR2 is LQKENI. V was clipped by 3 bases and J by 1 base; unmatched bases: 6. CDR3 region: CASSPLGTGGTDTQYF. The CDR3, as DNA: TGTGCCAGCTCACCCCTGGGGACAGGAGGCACAGATACGCAGTATTTT.

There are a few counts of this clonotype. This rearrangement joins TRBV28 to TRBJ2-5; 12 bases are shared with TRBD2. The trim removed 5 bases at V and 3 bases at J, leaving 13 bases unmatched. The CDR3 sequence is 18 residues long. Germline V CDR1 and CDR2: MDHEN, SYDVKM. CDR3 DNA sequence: TGTGCCAGCAGTCCTCTAGCGGGGGGGTTTATGCCGGAAGAGACCCAGTACTTC. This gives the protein CASSPLAGGFMPEETQYF.

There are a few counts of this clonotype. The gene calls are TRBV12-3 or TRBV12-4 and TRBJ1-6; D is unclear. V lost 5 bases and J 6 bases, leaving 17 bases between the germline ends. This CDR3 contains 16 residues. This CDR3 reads CASSRLRVDGNSPLHF. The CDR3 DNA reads TGTGCCAGCAGTCGACTAAGGGTTGATGGTAATTCACCCCTCCACTTT.

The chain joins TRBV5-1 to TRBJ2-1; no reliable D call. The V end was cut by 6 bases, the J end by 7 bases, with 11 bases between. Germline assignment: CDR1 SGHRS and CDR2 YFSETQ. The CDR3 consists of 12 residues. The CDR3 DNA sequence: TGCGCCAGCACTGTCAAGGGAAATGAGCAGTTCTTC. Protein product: CASTVKGNEQFF.

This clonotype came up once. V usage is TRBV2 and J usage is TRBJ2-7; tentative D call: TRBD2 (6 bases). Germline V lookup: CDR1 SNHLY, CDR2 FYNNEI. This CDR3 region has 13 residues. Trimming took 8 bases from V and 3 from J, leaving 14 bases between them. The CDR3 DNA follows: TGTGCCAGCGGGGGGACTCAAGACTACGAGCAGTACTTC. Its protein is CASGGTQDYEQYF. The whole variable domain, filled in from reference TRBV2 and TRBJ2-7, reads EPEVTQTPSHQVTQMGQEVILRCVPISNHLYFYWYRQILGQKVEFLVSFYNNEISEKSEIFDDQFSVERPDGSNFTLKIRSTKLEDSAMYFCASGGTQDYEQYFGPGTRLTVT.

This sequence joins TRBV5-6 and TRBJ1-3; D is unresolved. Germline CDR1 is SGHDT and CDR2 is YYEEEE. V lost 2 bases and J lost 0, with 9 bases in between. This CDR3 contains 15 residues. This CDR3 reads CASSFYFSSGNTIYF. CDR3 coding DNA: TGTGCCAGCAGCTTCTACTTTAGCTCTGGAAACACCATATATTTT.

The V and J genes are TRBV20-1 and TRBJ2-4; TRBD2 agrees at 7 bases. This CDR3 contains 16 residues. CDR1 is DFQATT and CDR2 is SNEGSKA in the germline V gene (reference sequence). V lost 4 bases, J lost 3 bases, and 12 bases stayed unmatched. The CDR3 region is CSANSPPGEGKNIQYF. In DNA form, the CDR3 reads TGCAGTGCTAATTCCCCCCCCGGGGAGGGCAAAAACATTCAGTACTTC.

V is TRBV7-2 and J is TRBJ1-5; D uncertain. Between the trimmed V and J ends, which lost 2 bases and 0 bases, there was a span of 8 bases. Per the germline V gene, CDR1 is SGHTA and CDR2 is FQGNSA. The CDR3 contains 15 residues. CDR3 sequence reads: CASSLLSNSNQPQHF. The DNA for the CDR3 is TGTGCCAGCAGCTTACTGTCAAATAGCAATCAGCCCCAGCATTTT.

CDR3 protein: CASSGRTGGYQPQHF. The CDR3 DNA reads TGTGCCAGCAGTGGTCGGACAGGGGGGTATCAGCCCCAGCATTTT. The rearrangement joins TRBV2 to TRBJ1-5; 10 bases map to TRBD1. The CDR3 loop spans 15 amino acids. The V gene's germline CDR1 is SNHLY and CDR2 FYNNEI. The ends lost 4 bases at V and 5 bases at J; junction bases unmatched: 5. Filled out from reference TRBV2 and TRBJ1-5, the complete variable domain reads EPEVTQTPSHQVTQMGQEVILRCVPISNHLYFYWYRQILGQKVEFLVSFYNNEISEKSEIFDDQFSVERPDGSNFTLKIRSTKLEDSAMYFCASSGRTGGYQPQHFGDGTRLSIL.

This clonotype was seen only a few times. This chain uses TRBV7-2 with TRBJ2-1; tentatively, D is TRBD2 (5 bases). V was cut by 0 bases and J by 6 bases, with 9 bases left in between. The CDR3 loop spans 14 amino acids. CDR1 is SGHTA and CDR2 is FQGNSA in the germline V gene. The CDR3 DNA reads TGTGCCAGCAGCTTAGCGGGCGAGGGCAATGAGCAGTTCTTC. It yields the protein CASSLAGEGNEQFF. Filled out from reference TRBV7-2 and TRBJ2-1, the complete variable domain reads GAGVSQSPSNKVTEKGKDVELRCDPISGHTALYWYRQSLGQGLEFLIYFQGNSAPDKSGLPSDRFSAERTGGSVSTLTIQRTQQEDSAVYLCASSLAGEGNEQFFGPGTRLTVL.

CDR3 DNA sequence: TGTGCCAGCAGCGCCGTGACGGGGGGGTACGAGCAGTACTTC. It specifies CASSAVTGGYEQYF. The chain combines TRBV7-4 with TRBJ2-7; 8 nucleotides agree with TRBD2. The CDR3 runs to 14 residues. Per germline, CDR1 SGHVT and CDR2 SQSDAQ. V shed 5 bases, J shed 4 bases, and the junction held 7 bases outside the gene matches.

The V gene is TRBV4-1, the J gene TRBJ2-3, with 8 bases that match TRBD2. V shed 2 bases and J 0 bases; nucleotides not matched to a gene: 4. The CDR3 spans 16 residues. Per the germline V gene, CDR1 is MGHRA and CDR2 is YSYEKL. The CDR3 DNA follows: TGCGCCAGCAGCCAACCCTTAGCGGGAAGCACAGATACGCAGTATTTT. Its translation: CASSQPLAGSTDTQYF.

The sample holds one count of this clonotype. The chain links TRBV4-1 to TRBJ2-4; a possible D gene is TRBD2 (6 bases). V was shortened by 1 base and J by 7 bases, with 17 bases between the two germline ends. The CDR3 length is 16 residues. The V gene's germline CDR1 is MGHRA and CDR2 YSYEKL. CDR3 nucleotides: TGCGCCAGCAGCCAAGGCGCGCGGGGCTTGAAGAACATTCAGTACTTC. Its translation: CASSQGARGLKNIQYF.